This T cell receptor (beta chain) emerged from a study of T cell responses to AZD1222 COVID-19 vaccine. The protocol was immunoSEQ multiplex PCR, while the TCRdb copy is restricted to in-frame clones and leaves out a portion. The profile shows 100,000 to 150,000 clones, 90% to 95% of them singletons. Germline trimming cut 2 bases from V and 8 bases from J; bases unmatched to any gene: 8. Germline-derived CDR1 and CDR2 are MNHEY and SVGAGI. CDR3 size: 14 residues. Sequenced material: peripheral blood, taken on day 0 of AZD1222 vaccination. V gene TRBV6-5 combines with J gene TRBJ1-2; 7 bases fit TRBD1. This sequence was found in an adult in good health. CDR3 amino acids: CASSYASTGVGYTF. CDR3 sequence (DNA): TGTGCCAGCAGTTACGCTTCAACAGGGGTCGGCTACACCTTC.